Listed here are 5 T cell receptor beta chains from one sample, sequenced in a study of neurological immune-mediated disorders. TCRdb redid the calling of the 5' RACE reads with MiXCR, one entry per CDR3 protein. The repertoire holds 45,000 to 65,000 distinct CDR3 sequences, with roughly 4.4% as singletons. The sample comprised PBMCs. The receptor set was obtained from a man between 45 and 60 years old with multiple sclerosis.

This clonotype was seen repeatedly, ten times or more. This chain links TRBV6-2 or TRBV6-3 with TRBJ2-7, with D perhaps assigned TRBD1 or TRBD2 (6 bases each). The germline V and J ends were trimmed by 0 bases and 6 bases, with 15 bases remaining between them. The CDR3 totals 15 residues. The germline CDR1 and CDR2 sequences are MNHEY and SVGEGT. CDR3 nucleotides: TGTGCCAGCAGTTACTCGAGGGGGGCCCCCTCCGAGCAGTACTTC. Translated: CASSYSRGAPSEQYF.

This chain joins TRBV27 and TRBJ2-7; TRBD1 agrees at 7 bases. This CDR3 is 14 amino acids long. Germline V gene lookup returns CDR1 MNHEY and CDR2 SMNVEV (reference sequence). With V trimmed by 3 bases and J by 0 bases, 2 bases remained unmatched. This CDR3 reads CASSFGQASYEQYF. In DNA form, the CDR3 reads TGTGCCAGCAGTTTTGGACAGGCCTCCTACGAGCAGTACTTC.

This clonotype showed up many times. The gene calls are TRBV7-2 and TRBJ1-5; the D is unclear. Germline CDR1 reads SGHTA; CDR2 reads FQGNSA. This CDR3 spans 13 amino acids. V lost 4 bases and J lost 6, with 10 bases in between. The CDR3 sequence: CASSSTYGQPQHF. DNA for the CDR3: TGTGCCAGCAGCTCAACCTACGGTCAGCCCCAGCATTTT. The entire variable domain, with the rest obtained from reference TRBV7-2 and TRBJ1-5, is as follows: GAGVSQSPSNKVTEKGKDVELRCDPISGHTALYWYRQSLGQGLEFLIYFQGNSAPDKSGLPSDRFSAERTGGSVSTLTIQRTQQEDSAVYLCASSSTYGQPQHFGDGTRLSIL.

This clonotype was seen ten or more times. The rearrangement joins TRBV28 to TRBJ1-5; no clear D gene. Trimming cost V 3 bases and J 5 bases, with 8 bases left between them. The CDR3 totals 13 residues. The germline gives CDR1 MDHEN, CDR2 SYDVKM. This CDR3 reads CASSFDQYQPQHF. CDR3 in DNA: TGTGCCAGCAGTTTTGATCAGTATCAGCCCCAGCATTTT.

This clonotype was counted many times. The chain employs TRBV20-1 and TRBJ2-7, with 7 bases that match TRBD1. The length of the CDR3 is 13 residues. CDR1 is DFQATT, CDR2 SNEGSKA, per germline (reference sequence). V was pared by 4 bases and J by 3 bases, with 6 bases of the junction left unmatched. The CDR3: CSANDRDSYEQYF. The CDR3 region has the DNA TGCAGTGCTAACGATAGGGACAGCTACGAGCAGTACTTC.